The TCR beta chain under discussion was sequenced for a study of T cell responses to AZD1222 COVID-19 vaccine. Study-wide results and limits: Just a handful of AZD1222 recipients were seropositive at baseline.

About this clone itself: Its antigen is not identified.

Here immunoSEQ multiplex PCR was the method, and the copy in TCRdb shows in-frame clones only, minus some. This sample yields 150,000 to 190,000 clones, of which about 85% are seen a single time; approximately 6.6% belongs to the top ten. The germline V gene encodes CDR1 SEHNR and CDR2 FQNEAQ (reference sequence). Trimming removed 4 bases from V and 2 bases from J, with 11 bases in between. The CDR3 covers 14 residues. The sequences come from peripheral blood, collected after recovery from COVID-19. The V call is TRBV7-9, the J call TRBJ1-2; D possibly corresponds to TRBD1 (6 bases). The origin of this receptor is an adult who had recovered from COVID-19. The CDR3 here is CASSSIQGNYGYTF. Here the CDR3 DNA reads TGTGCCAGCAGCTCTATACAGGGAAACTATGGCTACACCTTC. Full variable domain (outside the CDR3, taken from reference TRBV7-9 and TRBJ1-2): DTGVSQNPRHKITKRGQNVTFRCDPISEHNRLYWYRQTLGQGPEFLTYFQNEAQLEKSRLLSDRFSAERPKGSFSTLEIQRTEQGDSAMYLCASSSIQGNYGYTFGSGTRLTVV.